This is a list of T cell receptor beta chains from one sample in a study of Ad26.COV2.S vaccination and SARS-CoV-2 variants. Sequencing used immunoSEQ multiplex PCR; TCRdb keeps in-frame clones, though not all of them. The table has about 350,000 clones, around 89% seen once. Sequenced here: peripheral blood, sampled in a trial of Ad26.COV2.S vaccine versus placebo. The receptors stem from a person between 18 and 65 years old who received the Ad26.COV2.S COVID-19 vaccine or a placebo. Both conserved end residues are part of each CDR3. D genes are given only for firm matches. Some rows have no size entry. The others give once, few or many, or a class for an expanded clone.

cdr3_aa: CASSSPGQGHEKLFF; cdr3_nt: TGTGCCAGTAGTAGTCCGGGACAGGGACATGAAAAACTGTTTTTT; v_call: TRBV19; d_call: TRBD1; j_call: TRBJ1-4; clone_size: NA
cdr3_aa: CASSPRLAGTGELFF; cdr3_nt: TGTGCCAGCAGCCCACGACTAGCGGGAACCGGGGAGCTGTTTTTT; v_call: TRBV9; d_call: TRBD2; j_call: TRBJ2-2; clone_size: NA
cdr3_aa: CAWSIRADQPQHF; cdr3_nt: TGTGCCTGGAGTATAAGGGCGGATCAGCCCCAGCATTTT; v_call: TRBV30; d_call: NA; j_call: TRBJ1-5; clone_size: once
cdr3_aa: CASSLRDTGSYEQYF; cdr3_nt: TGTGCCAGCAGCTTACGGGACACGGGATCCTACGAGCAGTACTTC; v_call: TRBV7-9; d_call: NA; j_call: TRBJ2-7; clone_size: NA
cdr3_aa: CASSETIVSTDTQYF; cdr3_nt: TGTGCCAGCAGCGAGACTATAGTTAGCACAGATACGCAGTATTTT; v_call: TRBV11-3; d_call: NA; j_call: TRBJ2-3; clone_size: once
cdr3_aa: CASSYSYYGGTEAFF; cdr3_nt: TGTGCCAGCAGTTACTCGTACTACGGAGGGACTGAAGCTTTCTTT; v_call: TRBV6-5; d_call: NA; j_call: TRBJ1-1; clone_size: NA
cdr3_aa: CASSQELAKNIQYF; cdr3_nt: TGTGCCAGCAGCCAAGAACTAGCCAAAAACATTCAGTACTTC; v_call: TRBV4-2; d_call: NA; j_call: TRBJ2-4; clone_size: NA
cdr3_aa: CATSDFPFRTGRSSLHF; cdr3_nt: TGTGCCACCAGTGATTTTCCCTTTAGGACAGGGAGGAGTTCCCTCCACTTT; v_call: TRBV24-1; d_call: TRBD1; j_call: TRBJ1-6; clone_size: NA
cdr3_aa: CASSLERLQETQYF; cdr3_nt: TGTGCCAGCAGCTTGGAGCGCCTCCAAGAGACCCAGTACTTC; v_call: TRBV5-6; d_call: NA; j_call: TRBJ2-5; clone_size: NA
cdr3_aa: CASSYPGTGGTEAFF; cdr3_nt: TGTGCCAGCAGCTACCCCGGGACAGGGGGCACTGAAGCTTTCTTT; v_call: TRBV5-6; d_call: TRBD1; j_call: TRBJ1-1; clone_size: once
cdr3_aa: CASSSTGGTEAFF; cdr3_nt: TGTGCCAGCAGTTCGACAGGGGGCACTGAAGCTTTCTTT; v_call: TRBV12-3/TRBV12-4; d_call: TRBD1; j_call: TRBJ1-1; clone_size: NA
cdr3_aa: CASSLGTGAYEQYF; cdr3_nt: TGTGCCAGCAGCTTAGGTACAGGGGCATACGAGCAGTACTTC; v_call: TRBV7-9; d_call: TRBD1; j_call: TRBJ2-7; clone_size: NA
cdr3_aa: CASSETGTGVTEAFF; cdr3_nt: TGCGCCAGCAGCGAAACCGGGACAGGGGTGACTGAAGCTTTCTTT; v_call: TRBV5-1; d_call: TRBD1; j_call: TRBJ1-1; clone_size: NA
cdr3_aa: CASSPPVENTGELFF; cdr3_nt: TGTGCCAGCAGCCCACCGGTGGAGAACACCGGGGAGCTGTTTTTT; v_call: TRBV9; d_call: NA; j_call: TRBJ2-2; clone_size: NA
cdr3_aa: CASGYGTSGQETQYF; cdr3_nt: TGTGCTAGTGGGTATGGGACTAGCGGGCAAGAGACCCAGTACTTC; v_call: TRBV12-5; d_call: TRBD2; j_call: TRBJ2-5; clone_size: NA
cdr3_aa: CASSQYIVRPYNEQFF; cdr3_nt: TGTGCCAGCAGCCAATACATAGTTCGACCCTACAATGAGCAGTTCTTC; v_call: TRBV28; d_call: NA; j_call: TRBJ2-1; clone_size: NA
cdr3_aa: CASSSRQGATDTQYF; cdr3_nt: TGTGCCAGCAGTTCTCGGCAGGGGGCAACAGATACGCAGTATTTT; v_call: TRBV27; d_call: TRBD1; j_call: TRBJ2-3; clone_size: NA
cdr3_aa: CAWSAPSEGPYGYTF; cdr3_nt: TGTGCCTGGAGTGCCCCCTCGGAGGGGCCCTATGGCTACACCTTC; v_call: TRBV30; d_call: NA; j_call: TRBJ1-2; clone_size: NA
cdr3_aa: CASSWGTGGSSGNTIYF; cdr3_nt: TGTGCCAGCAGTTGGGGAACAGGGGGAAGCTCTGGAAACACCATATATTTT; v_call: TRBV28; d_call: TRBD1; j_call: TRBJ1-3; clone_size: NA
cdr3_aa: CASSSPGAALNGYTF; cdr3_nt: TGTGCCAGCAGCTCGCCAGGGGCGGCCTTGAACGGCTACACCTTC; v_call: TRBV5-6; d_call: NA; j_call: TRBJ1-2; clone_size: NA
cdr3_aa: CASSRLTSGSTDTQYF; cdr3_nt: TGTGCCAGCAGCCGCCTGACTAGCGGGAGCACAGATACGCAGTATTTT; v_call: TRBV6-2/TRBV6-3; d_call: TRBD2; j_call: TRBJ2-3; clone_size: NA
cdr3_aa: CASSRFDEQYF; cdr3_nt: TGTGCCAGCAGCCGTTTTGACGAGCAGTACTTC; v_call: TRBV3-1/TRBV3-2; d_call: NA; j_call: TRBJ2-7; clone_size: NA
cdr3_aa: CASTERGGGYEQYF; cdr3_nt: TGTGCCAGCACCGAGAGGGGCGGGGGGTACGAGCAGTACTTC; v_call: TRBV27; d_call: TRBD2; j_call: TRBJ2-7; clone_size: NA
cdr3_aa: CASSLSGGGYEQYF; cdr3_nt: TGTGCCAGCAGCTTATCTGGGGGCGGCTACGAGCAGTACTTC; v_call: TRBV7-3; d_call: NA; j_call: TRBJ2-7; clone_size: NA
cdr3_aa: CASRPGRNSPLHF; cdr3_nt: TGTGCCAGCAGGCCCGGGCGGAATTCACCCCTCCACTTT; v_call: TRBV6-5; d_call: NA; j_call: TRBJ1-6; clone_size: NA
cdr3_aa: CASSPQGGDYGYTF; cdr3_nt: TGTGCCAGCAGCCCACAGGGAGGGGACTATGGCTACACCTTC; v_call: TRBV7-3; d_call: NA; j_call: TRBJ1-2; clone_size: once
cdr3_aa: CASSPSPGQLYNEQFF; cdr3_nt: TGTGCCAGCTCCCCCTCTCCGGGGCAGCTATACAATGAGCAGTTCTTC; v_call: TRBV3-1/TRBV3-2; d_call: NA; j_call: TRBJ2-1; clone_size: NA
cdr3_aa: CASHQGTQETQYF; cdr3_nt: TGTGCCAGCCATCAGGGAACCCAAGAGACCCAGTACTTC; v_call: TRBV5-4; d_call: NA; j_call: TRBJ2-5; clone_size: NA
cdr3_aa: CATRTETNTGELFF; cdr3_nt: TGCGCCACCAGGACGGAGACGAACACCGGGGAGCTGTTTTTT; v_call: TRBV5-1; d_call: NA; j_call: TRBJ2-2; clone_size: NA
cdr3_aa: CASSIGLAGVIGGELFF; cdr3_nt: TGTGCCAGTAGTATAGGACTAGCGGGAGTTATAGGCGGGGAGCTGTTTTTT; v_call: TRBV19; d_call: TRBD2; j_call: TRBJ2-2; clone_size: few
cdr3_aa: CASSVGGSSYNEQFF; cdr3_nt: TGTGCCAGCAGTGTCGGAGGGAGCTCCTACAATGAGCAGTTCTTC; v_call: TRBV6-4; d_call: NA; j_call: TRBJ2-1; clone_size: NA
cdr3_aa: CASSLDRVDTGELFF; cdr3_nt: TGTGCCAGCAGCTTGGACAGGGTAGACACCGGGGAGCTGTTTTTT; v_call: TRBV5-4; d_call: NA; j_call: TRBJ2-2; clone_size: NA
cdr3_aa: CASSGGAYEQYF; cdr3_nt: TGTGCCAGCAGTGGCGGGGCCTACGAGCAGTACTTC; v_call: TRBV11-2; d_call: NA; j_call: TRBJ2-7; clone_size: once
cdr3_aa: CATSDIGQPQHF; cdr3_nt: TGTGCCACCAGTGATATCGGTCAGCCCCAGCATTTT; v_call: TRBV24-1; d_call: NA; j_call: TRBJ1-5; clone_size: NA
cdr3_aa: CASSPRLAVYQETQYF; cdr3_nt: TGTGCCAGCAGCCCGCGACTAGCGGTGTACCAAGAGACCCAGTACTTC; v_call: TRBV7-9; d_call: TRBD2; j_call: TRBJ2-5; clone_size: NA
cdr3_aa: CASSQQPGGGSGELFF; cdr3_nt: TGCGCCAGCAGCCAACAACCAGGCGGGGGGTCCGGGGAGCTGTTTTTT; v_call: TRBV4-1; d_call: TRBD2; j_call: TRBJ2-2; clone_size: NA
cdr3_aa: CASSPFFAGPTNEKLFF; cdr3_nt: TGTGCCAGCAGCCCTTTCTTTGCGGGACCGACTAATGAAAAACTGTTTTTT; v_call: TRBV7-8; d_call: NA; j_call: TRBJ1-4; clone_size: NA
cdr3_aa: CASNRDGAISYEQYF; cdr3_nt: TGTGCCAGCAACCGAGACGGGGCGATCTCCTACGAGCAGTACTTC; v_call: TRBV2; d_call: NA; j_call: TRBJ2-7; clone_size: NA
cdr3_aa: CASSEVNRGLGGYTF; cdr3_nt: TGTGCCAGCAGTGAAGTGAACAGGGGTCTAGGCGGCTACACCTTC; v_call: TRBV2; d_call: TRBD1; j_call: TRBJ1-2; clone_size: NA
cdr3_aa: CASSLGGTPSTDTQYF; cdr3_nt: TGTGCCAGCAGCTTAGGCGGCACTCCTAGCACAGATACGCAGTATTTT; v_call: TRBV11-2; d_call: NA; j_call: TRBJ2-3; clone_size: NA
cdr3_aa: CASSIDPMGRSPLHF; cdr3_nt: TGTGCCAGTAGTATAGATCCGATGGGGCGGTCACCCCTCCACTTT; v_call: TRBV19; d_call: NA; j_call: TRBJ1-6; clone_size: NA
cdr3_aa: CASSPTPTGHYGYTF; cdr3_nt: TGTGCCAGCAGCCCCACCCCGACAGGGCACTATGGCTACACCTTC; v_call: TRBV7-8; d_call: TRBD1; j_call: TRBJ1-2; clone_size: NA
cdr3_aa: CASSLEGTGGNTGELFF; cdr3_nt: TGTGCCAGCAGTTTAGAGGGGACAGGGGGAAACACCGGGGAGCTGTTTTTT; v_call: TRBV27; d_call: TRBD1; j_call: TRBJ2-2; clone_size: NA
cdr3_aa: CASSEVWGSGAMNTEAFF; cdr3_nt: TGTGCCAGCAGTGAAGTTTGGGGATCGGGTGCCATGAACACTGAAGCTTTCTTT; v_call: TRBV6-1; d_call: NA; j_call: TRBJ1-1; clone_size: NA
cdr3_aa: CASSRERDHDYNEQFF; cdr3_nt: TGTGCCAGTAGTAGGGAGCGGGACCACGATTACAATGAGCAGTTCTTC; v_call: TRBV19; d_call: TRBD2; j_call: TRBJ2-1; clone_size: NA
cdr3_aa: CASSDTASYGYTF; cdr3_nt: TGTGCCAGCAGTGACACAGCTAGCTATGGCTACACCTTC; v_call: TRBV2; d_call: NA; j_call: TRBJ1-2; clone_size: NA
cdr3_aa: CAIRQGLDNQPQHF; cdr3_nt: TGTGCCATCAGACAGGGGTTGGACAATCAGCCCCAGCATTTT; v_call: TRBV10-3; d_call: TRBD1; j_call: TRBJ1-5; clone_size: once
cdr3_aa: CASSSGQGSTDTQYF; cdr3_nt: TGTGCCAGCAGCTCCGGACAGGGTAGCACAGATACGCAGTATTTT; v_call: TRBV7-9; d_call: TRBD1; j_call: TRBJ2-3; clone_size: NA
cdr3_aa: CASSVVPAESSYEQYF; cdr3_nt: TGTGCCAGCAGCGTAGTGCCAGCGGAAAGCTCCTACGAGCAGTACTTC; v_call: TRBV9; d_call: NA; j_call: TRBJ2-7; clone_size: NA
cdr3_aa: CASSLSSGSRGYEQYF; cdr3_nt: TGTGCCAGCAGCTTATCTAGCGGGAGCAGAGGGTACGAGCAGTACTTC; v_call: TRBV7-2; d_call: TRBD2; j_call: TRBJ2-7; clone_size: NA
cdr3_aa: CASSDSGWSDTEAFF; cdr3_nt: TGTGCCAGCAGCGACTCGGGATGGTCGGACACTGAAGCTTTCTTT; v_call: TRBV25-1; d_call: NA; j_call: TRBJ1-1; clone_size: NA
cdr3_aa: CASSRPGLNTEAFF; cdr3_nt: TGTGCCAGCAGCCGCCCGGGGTTGAACACTGAAGCTTTCTTT; v_call: TRBV5-6; d_call: NA; j_call: TRBJ1-1; clone_size: NA
cdr3_aa: CASSLSGLTNSPLHF; cdr3_nt: TGTGCCAGCAGTTTATCGGGGCTGACTAATTCACCCCTCCACTTT; v_call: TRBV27; d_call: NA; j_call: TRBJ1-6; clone_size: NA
cdr3_aa: CSASSGLPPTEQYF; cdr3_nt: TGCAGTGCTAGTTCGGGGCTCCCCCCCACGGAGCAGTACTTC; v_call: TRBV20-1; d_call: NA; j_call: TRBJ2-7; clone_size: NA
cdr3_aa: CASSQVPTEAFF; cdr3_nt: TGTGCCAGCAGCCAAGTCCCGACTGAAGCTTTCTTT; v_call: TRBV3-1/TRBV3-2; d_call: NA; j_call: TRBJ1-1; clone_size: NA
cdr3_aa: CASSFQGRTGGNEQFF; cdr3_nt: TGTGCCAGCAGCTTCCAGGGGCGGACAGGGGGGAATGAGCAGTTCTTC; v_call: TRBV7-9; d_call: TRBD1; j_call: TRBJ2-1; clone_size: few
cdr3_aa: CASRRTQGSHPETQYF; cdr3_nt: TGTGCCAGCAGACGAACACAGGGATCCCACCCCGAGACCCAGTACTTC; v_call: TRBV7-9; d_call: NA; j_call: TRBJ2-5; clone_size: NA